Listed here are 21 T cell receptor beta chains from one sample, sequenced in a study of PD-1 blockade in classical Hodgkin lymphoma. Time point reported: cycle 4 day 1 (C4D1), after more than five weeks of nivolumab. In every patient, relapse followed autologous stem cell transplantation, while exposure to brentuximab vedotin differed. Repertoires were generated with immunoSEQ multiplex PCR, while TCRdb's copy carries only in-frame clones and drops some. This sample has over 50,000 clones, with 87% found just once. The source material was peripheral blood mononuclear cells (PBMCs), sampled before the fourth cycle of nivolumab. The source is a human donor with classical Hodgkin lymphoma.

The chain uses TRBV5-1 and TRBJ1-6; 8 nucleotides line up with TRBD1. Trimming at V came to 5 bases and at J to 10 bases, leaving 8 bases not matched to a gene. The CDR3 extends over 14 amino acids. Germline-derived CDR1 and CDR2 are SGHRS and YFSETQ. CDR3 protein: CASRPTGGGSPLHF. The CDR3 DNA follows: TGCGCCAGCAGACCAACAGGGGGAGGATCACCCCTCCACTTT.

The chain employs TRBV4-1 and TRBJ2-4, with unresolved D. The CDR3 spans 11 residues. Trimming pared 5 bases from V and 6 bases from J, leaving 5 bases between. CDR1 is MGHRA and CDR2 is YSYEKL in the germline V gene. The DNA for the CDR3 is TGCGCCAGCAGCGAAGGAAACATTCAGTACTTC. Translation gives CASSEGNIQYF.

This chain connects TRBV7-8 to TRBJ1-1, with D possibly matching TRBD1 (6 bases). The CDR3 sequence is 15 residues long. V was shortened by 5 bases and J by 1 base, with 14 bases between the two germline ends. Germline CDR1 and CDR2: SGHVS and FQNEAQ. The CDR3 is CASSQGHGQNTEAFF. The CDR3 DNA reads TGTGCCAGCAGCCAGGGGCACGGGCAGAACACTGAAGCTTTCTTT.

The J gene is TRBJ2-3, the V gene TRBV9; no reliable D call. Germline loops: CDR1 SGDLS, CDR2 YYNGEE. This CDR3 is 15 amino acids long. V was cut by 0 bases and J by 0 bases, with 8 bases left in between. As DNA, the CDR3 is TGTGCCAGCAGCGTAGGGACGACTAGCACAGATACGCAGTATTTT. This encodes CASSVGTTSTDTQYF.

The gene calls are TRBV5-1 and TRBJ2-1; TRBD2 is a possible D gene (5 bases). Trimming took 3 bases from V and 0 from J, leaving 10 bases between them. The CDR3 consists of 15 residues. The germline V gene encodes CDR1 SGHRS and CDR2 YFSETQ. The DNA of the CDR3 is TGCGCCAGCAGCTGGGAGCGTAGCTCCTACAATGAGCAGTTCTTC. Encoded protein: CASSWERSSYNEQFF. The full variable domain, with the rest looked up from reference TRBV5-1 and TRBJ2-1, is KAGVTQTPRYLIKTRGQQVTLSCSPISGHRSVSWYQQTPGQGLQFLFEYFSETQRNKGNFPGRFSGRQFSNSRSEMNVSTLELGDSALYLCASSWERSSYNEQFFGPGTRLTVL.

The chain carries TRBV5-1 and TRBJ2-2; D unresolved. The CDR3 covers 14 residues. Germline assignment: CDR1 SGHRS and CDR2 YFSETQ. Trimming stripped 1 base from V and 6 bases from J, with 10 bases between. The CDR3 sequence is CASSLRLASGELFF. CDR3 bases: TGCGCCAGCAGCTTGCGTCTGGCCTCCGGGGAGCTGTTTTTT.

The genes are TRBV30 and TRBJ1-4; D uncertain. Germline lookup yields CDR1 GTSNPN and CDR2 SVGIG (reference sequence). With 2 bases removed from V and 0 bases from J, the gap between germline ends came to 13 bases. The CDR3 length is 16 residues. The CDR3 DNA reads as TGTGCCTGGAGTAAAGGGAGGGCTGCAACTAATGAAAAACTGTTTTTT. Amino acids: CAWSKGRAATNEKLFF.

In the case of this clone: Other DNA sequences of this sample code for an identical CDR3. The chain employs TRBV5-1 and TRBJ1-4; D is perhaps TRBD1 (5 bases). Trimming shortened V by 0 bases and J by 5 bases, and 8 bases separated the two germline ends. CDR1 and CDR2 from the germline V gene are SGHRS and YFSETQ. The CDR3 loop spans 14 amino acids. In DNA form, the CDR3 reads TGCGCCAGCAGCTTGGGAAGGGGCAATGAAAAACTGTTTTTT. Translation: CASSLGRGNEKLFF.

The chain has TRBV5-1 and TRBJ2-7, with 11 positions matching TRBD2. The ends lost 4 bases at V and 3 bases at J; junction bases unmatched: 3. CDR1 and CDR2 (germline): SGHRS, YFSETQ. There are 14 residues in the CDR3. The CDR3 protein is CASSGGTSGYEQYF. In nucleotides, the CDR3 is TGCGCCAGCAGCGGGGGGACTAGCGGCTACGAGCAGTACTTC.

This rearrangement joins TRBV5-1 to TRBJ1-1; D is unresolved. The V end was cut by 4 bases, the J end by 4 bases, with 11 bases between. Germline loops: CDR1 SGHRS, CDR2 YFSETQ. The CDR3 runs 13 residues. DNA of the CDR3: TGCGCCAGCAGCCCCGACCCGGGCACTGAAGCTTTCTTT. It translates to CASSPDPGTEAFF.

This clone has just one count. This rearrangement joins TRBV13 to TRBJ2-2; no definite D call. V was trimmed by 8 bases and J by 1 base, leaving 11 bases between them. This CDR3 is built from 14 residues. Germline CDR1 PRHDT, CDR2 FYEKMQ (reference sequence). CDR3 in amino acids: CASASIGNTGELFF. For the CDR3, the DNA is TGTGCCAGCGCCTCAATCGGGAACACCGGGGAGCTGTTTTTT. The full variable domain, rest sourced from reference TRBV13 and TRBJ2-2, is AAGVIQSPRHLIKEKRETATLKCYPIPRHDTVYWYQQGPGQDPQFLISFYEKMQSDKGSIPDRFSAQQFSDYHSELNMSSLELGDSALYFCASASIGNTGELFFGEGSRLTVL.

A few counts support this clone. The chain has TRBV5-1 and TRBJ2-7, with D perhaps TRBD2 (5 bases). Between the trimmed V and J ends, which lost 4 bases and 3 bases, there was a span of 8 bases. Looked up from germline, CDR1 is SGHRS and CDR2 is YFSETQ. The CDR3 spans 12 residues. Here the CDR3 DNA reads TGCGCCAGCAGCATCGGGAACTACGAGCAGTACTTC. Translation: CASSIGNYEQYF.

The rearrangement uses TRBV4-1 and TRBJ2-3; 10 bases align to TRBD2. There are 16 residues in the CDR3. Unmatched junction bases numbered 12, after V lost 5 bases and J lost 7 bases. The germline V gene has CDR1 MGHRA and CDR2 YSYEKL. This CDR3 is CASSKIAGGTGNTQYF. CDR3 in DNA: TGCGCCAGCAGCAAGATAGCGGGGGGCACCGGTAATACGCAGTATTTT.

The chain joins TRBV25-1 to TRBJ2-7; weak D call: TRBD2 (7 bases). The CDR3 runs 15 residues. V was shortened by 8 bases and J by 0 bases, with 17 bases between the two germline ends. Germline V gene lookup returns CDR1 MGHDK and CDR2 SYGVNS. The CDR3 DNA follows: TGTGCCAGCCCCGAGGGGGGGACACTCTCCTACGAGCAGTACTTC. Translation gives CASPEGGTLSYEQYF.

CDR3 loop: CASSPVQSHPGELFF. The CDR3 DNA sequence: TGCGCCAGCAGTCCTGTCCAATCGCACCCCGGGGAGCTGTTTTTT. The chain combines TRBV5-1 with TRBJ2-2; D not resolved. This CDR3 contains 15 residues. The V end lost 5 bases, the J end lost 6 bases, and 17 bases lay between the germline ends. Germline V CDR1 and CDR2: SGHRS, YFSETQ.

The chain recombines TRBV7-9 with TRBJ2-1, with D possibly matching TRBD2 (5 bases). Germline V gene data show CDR1 as SEHNR and CDR2 as FQNEAQ (reference sequence). Trimming removed 7 bases at V and 0 bases at J, with 19 bases between. The length of the CDR3 is 17 residues. The CDR3: CASTPGSGLASYNEQFF. The CDR3 DNA reads TGTGCCAGCACCCCCGGGTCAGGCCTAGCCTCCTACAATGAGCAGTTCTTC.

CDR3 in amino acids: CASSQDSQRTDTQYF. The CDR3 nucleotides are TGCGCCAGCAGCCAAGACTCTCAGCGCACAGATACGCAGTATTTT. The gene calls are TRBV5-1 and TRBJ2-3, with D uncertain. The CDR3 length is 15 residues. V was cut by 4 bases and J by 1 base, with 13 bases left in between. Looked up from germline, CDR1 is SGHRS and CDR2 is YFSETQ.

The chain links TRBV11-2 to TRBJ1-1; D not certain. Trimming stripped 7 bases from V and 3 bases from J, with 15 bases between. CDR3 size: 14 residues. Germline values: CDR1 SGHAT, CDR2 FQNNGV. The CDR3 nucleotides are TGTGCCAGCACCATACGCGGGAGGGACACTGAAGCTTTCTTT. Encoded protein: CASTIRGRDTEAFF.

For the CDR3, the DNA is TGTGCCAGCAGTTTCGGGCCTAGCGGAGCTGGCGGGGAGCTGTTTTTT. Translated, it gives CASSFGPSGAGGELFF. The chain has TRBV27 and TRBJ2-2; TRBD2 matches at 7 bases. Germline trimming cut 3 bases from V and 7 bases from J; bases unmatched to any gene: 11. The CDR3 covers 16 residues. Per the germline V gene, CDR1 is MNHEY and CDR2 is SMNVEV (reference sequence).

The chain employs TRBV6-6 and TRBJ1-1; D is possibly TRBD1 (5 bases). Germline V gene lookup returns CDR1 MNHNY and CDR2 SVGAGI (reference sequence). The CDR3 is made up of 13 amino acids. Trimming removed 6 bases from V and 5 bases from J, with 13 bases in between. The CDR3 protein is CASRPREGTEAFF. CDR3 sequence (DNA): TGTGCCAGCAGACCGAGGGAGGGGACTGAAGCTTTCTTT.

This rearrangement joins TRBV2 to TRBJ2-4; no definite D call. CDR3 size: 15 residues. CDR1 is SNHLY and CDR2 is FYNNEI in the germline V gene. V lost 3 bases and J lost 0, with 9 bases in between. CDR3 DNA: TGTGCCAGCAGTGAGCTATCAAAAGCCAAAAACATTCAGTACTTC. Amino acids: CASSELSKAKNIQYF.